This T cell receptor (beta chain) was observed in a study of blood T cells in healthy people across ages. Each individual donor underwent a draw of about 9.9 milliliters of peripheral blood. Per sample, at least 5.5 micrograms of total RNA were extracted. This clonotype was detected only a few times. This CDR3 comprises 14 residues. Trimming removed 6 bases from V and 7 bases from J, with 19 bases in between. Germline CDR1 and CDR2: SGHNT and YYREEE (reference sequence). Primed by a sample-barcoded 5' primer and a J-beta primer mix, a second PCR proceeded for about 7 to 11 cycles. Each of the cDNA molecules was tagged by a template-switch adaptor with 12 random nucleotides. TCRdb re-analysed the 5' RACE reads in MiXCR, keeping a single row per CDR3 protein. The table lists 540,000 or so distinct CDR3 sequences, roughly 48% of them singletons, with around 24% in the top ten.

The chain recombines TRBV5-4 with TRBJ1-2; TRBD1 is a possible D gene (5 bases). Specimen: blood. This clonotype originated in a man older than 75 in good health. The DNA for the CDR3 is TGTGCCAGCACGAGTATCCAGGGTTCAGGTGGCTACACCTTC. It yields the protein CASTSIQGSGGYTF.